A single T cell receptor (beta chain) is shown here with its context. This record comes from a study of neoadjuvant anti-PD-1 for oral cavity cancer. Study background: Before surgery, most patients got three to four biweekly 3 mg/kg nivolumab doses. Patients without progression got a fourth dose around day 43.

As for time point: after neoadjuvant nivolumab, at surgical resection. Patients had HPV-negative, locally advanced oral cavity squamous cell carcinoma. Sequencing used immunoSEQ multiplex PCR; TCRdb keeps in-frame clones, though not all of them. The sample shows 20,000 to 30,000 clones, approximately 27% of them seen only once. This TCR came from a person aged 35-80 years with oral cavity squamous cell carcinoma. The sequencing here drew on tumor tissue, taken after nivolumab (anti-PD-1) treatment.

The DNA for the CDR3 is TGTGCCAGCAGCGTAGACAGTCCCCCTGGAAACACCATATATTTT. Its protein product is CASSVDSPPGNTIYF. The chain joins TRBV9 to TRBJ1-3, with no clear D. The CDR3 loop spans 15 amino acids. V was clipped by 0 bases and J by 2 bases, with 9 bases between them. Germline V lookup: CDR1 SGDLS, CDR2 YYNGEE.